Detailed here is one T cell receptor beta chain. Its antigen specificity is not known. No base qualities exist here, and no much larger clone lies one base off it. The cohort was made up of 650 to 700 healthy bone marrow donors. At the time of sampling, all cohort members were nominally healthy, though unrecorded immune exposures were likely present. The donor tested CMV seronegative and was one of the 352 seronegative cohort members. Each donor provided a peripheral blood sample, and peripheral blood mononuclear cells were used for TCR beta sequencing. The Qiagen DNeasy Blood Extraction Kit was used to extract genomic DNA from the blood cell samples. CDR1 and CDR2 were assigned from the germline V gene as SGHRS and YFSETQ. From its cysteine to its phenylalanine, the CDR3 spans 14 amino acids. The kept DNA is CDR3 alone, 42 bases in frame from the first base. A distance of 13 bases separates the germline ends of V and J, which lose 6 bases and 0 bases respectively.

Library creation used the immunoSEQ multiplex PCR assay. For the multiplex PCR, a mixture combining 60 forward primers for TCR Vbeta segments and 13 reverse primers for TCR Jbeta segments was used. Amplification of the CDR3 region of rearranged TCR beta genes was performed with a multiplex PCR assay on genomic DNA. The Illumina HiSeq System was used to sequence the amplified TCR beta libraries as 87-base-pair reads. Regarding the original processing steps: Across the 670 or so repertoires, a later analysis counted roughly 77 million unique TCR beta chains, around 11 million of which were shared by at least two donors. A nearest-neighbor algorithm error-corrected the raw reads and collapsed the reads into unique sequences, merging closely related sequences to remove PCR and sequencing errors. To assign V, D and J gene segments, CDR3 sequences were aligned to IMGT reference sequences. For a sequence to be retained, a match of at least six nucleotides to both a V gene segment and a J gene segment was required. A rearrangement counted as productive if the CDR3 had no stop codons and remained in frame with V and J, and every other rearrangement counted as non-productive. CDR3 was defined by IMGT convention, running from the second conserved V-encoded cysteine to the conserved J-encoded phenylalanine. In an earlier analysis of more than 550 of the donors, sequences lacking an unambiguous match to a single V gene segment were excluded. An earlier analysis of 500 to 600 of the donors classified V segments as functional when productive rearrangements were above 56.7% and as segregating when the standard deviation between donors was above 5%. A statistical classification framework was built to diagnose cytomegalovirus status from the catalog of TCR beta chain sequences. In a later analysis, TCR nucleotide sequences were compared against IMGT/GENE-DB human TR gene sequences so that V and J genes could be assigned. A later analysis assigned CDR3 sequences and most-parsimonious VDJ recombination scenarios with the TCRdist pipeline. A later analysis defined each TCR beta chain by its CDR3 amino acid sequence plus V-gene family, and excluded reads lacking a unique V-gene family. As a way to deal with suspected cross-contamination and a sequencing artifact, a later analysis dropped over 550 nucleotide sequences that were highly shared and had low generation probability. In a later analysis, a clonal expansion index for each public chain was calculated from normalized within-repertoire ranks of inferred template counts. Generation probabilities in a later analysis came from a VDJ recombination model fitted to out-of-frame rearrangements, and those results were checked against IGoR. In a later analysis, hypergeometric tests were used to score TCR-TCR, TCR-HLA and TCR-CMV co-occurrence, with a repertoire-size bias correction applied to TCR pairs. In a later analysis, false discovery rates were estimated by permuting HLA or CMV assignments 20 times. A later analysis grouped co-occurring TCRs with DBSCAN, adding TCRdist sequence similarity when clustering within HLA-allele-positive subsets. Co-occurrence clustering excluded repertoires with fewer than 30,000 or more than 120,000 public chains, plus five with anomalous nucleotide sharing. In its TCRdb copy, this immuneACCESS table keeps in-frame sequences only and misses some clones. Where compared with another copy, unresolved V genes explain less than half of these, and the others have no known cause. V, J and clone size are taken as reported in that table, and D and trimming were inferred from the DNA itself. For this sample there are roughly 100,000 clones; roughly four fifths appear just once. The ten largest account for roughly 1.6% of the sample.

This sample was taken from a study of cytomegalovirus exposure and HLA in healthy donors (dated by TCRdb to about 2017). A note on the overall study: According to an earlier analysis of a few hundred of the donors, about 179 million T cells yielded over 90 million unique TCR beta sequences and approximately 300 Gb of sequence data. Of the 300 to 500 genotyped donors, approximately 80% were placed in the genetic ancestry cluster associated with self-reported Caucasian donors. Alongside the repertoire data, information on donor age, sex, ethnicity and CMV serostatus was compiled. In the later analysis, no new phenotypic data were used to find candidate immune exposures; instead, reliance was placed on TCR beta sequences and their occurrence across donors. A later genetic analysis used genome-wide SNP genotypes for about 60% of the roughly 700 donors, treating that subset as a discovery cohort. Roughly 300 gigabases of sequencing data and 78 million or so unique TCR sequences were included in an early release covering under 650 HLA-typed donors. The T cell repertoires of 550 to 850 subjects were profiled by immunosequencing and related to cytomegalovirus serostatus. HLA typing included class I and class II loci at four-digit resolution. A later analysis re-analyzed previously published TCR beta repertoires from 666 donors and added high-resolution HLA genotyping to study TCR occurrence patterns. Every repertoire in the discovery cohort had been generated on one and the same sequencing platform. Among roughly 370 genotyped donors of the cohort, an average of 235,054 unique TCR beta nucleotide sequences were sequenced per donor, roughly a sixth of them non-productive. The study aimed to test whether signatures of past pathogen exposure could be identified by cataloging public T cell receptors. In addition to the first cohort of several hundred subjects, a separate validation cohort of 120 different subjects was used. High-throughput TCR immunosequencing, statistical association of individual TCRs with disease status, and machine learning were combined to predict cytomegalovirus infection status. A handful of DR-DQ haplotypes were handled as single units for association and clustering because linkage in the cohort was strong. The number of typed donors differed by locus: about 620-630 for A, B, C, DRB1 and DQB1; approximately 530 for DQA1; 606 for DPA1; and around 490 for DPB1. An earlier analysis of around 580 of the donors used high-throughput TCR beta sequencing to judge whether each TCR beta V gene segment behaved as functional or pseudogenic.

Study-level results and caveats: Specific HLA alleles were associated with over 15,000 TCR beta sequences at a false discovery rate of 0.05 in a later analysis. V-gene and J-gene trimming of TCR beta chains was associated with a missense DCLRE1C variant in a later genetic analysis, and the association was replicated in an independent cohort. Linkage disequilibrium might explain the correlated functional status among segregating V segments, but an unknown experimental factor could not be ruled out. Because counts were too low, around 18 rarely observed V segments, including chromosome 9 orphons, were left out of the earlier analysis of 500 to 650 of the donors. In a later analysis, HLA-associated TCR beta chains were found to be more clonally expanded and to have lower generation probabilities than equally common non-associated chains. A later analysis reported that several top co-occurrence clusters appeared linked to parvovirus B19, influenza, CMV and Epstein-Barr virus. The study gave a list of about 150 TCR beta chains associated with cytomegalovirus. A cluster of highly shared sequence variants was judged likely to represent a technical artifact of the sequencing pipeline. Three of the identified cytomegalovirus-associated TCR beta chains were confirmed in vitro to be specific for cytomegalovirus antigens. Some IMGT-functional V segments, including TRBV6-2 and TRBV6-3, could not be distinguished by the 87-base-pair reads and were therefore excluded. Because some donors lacked HLA typing at each locus, the association tests relied only on the typed subset. Roughly uniform sequencing depth across donors was assumed in presence/absence analyses, although this assumption may not hold. While some public TCRs were present in many individuals, most TCR sequences turned up only very rarely across donors. A further reported finding was that TCR beta sequences accurately predicted the HLA-A and HLA-B alleles for most subjects in the first cohort. Broadly in line with IMGT annotations, most TCR beta V segments showed up in productive rearrangements about 87% or about 30% of the time in an earlier analysis of several hundred of the donors. When HLA alleles, especially DR and DQ, strongly co-occurred, attributing TCR associations to individual alleles was difficult. In this cohort, only TCR beta chains were sequenced, and detectable features were limited by the absence of alpha or paired-chain data. Cytomegalovirus status was reported to be diagnosed by the classifier with high specificity and sensitivity in both the original and validation cohorts. According to the authors, the approach could potentially be generalized to other disease states and immunological phenotypes. In a later analysis, the rate of TCR association differed among HLA loci, with DRB1 alleles having the most associated TCRs and HLA-C alleles having the fewest. In a later analysis, most CMV-associated TCR beta chains were found to appear HLA-restricted, with HLA associations seemingly driven largely by CMV exposure. For the cohort, immune exposure information was limited to CMV serostatus. In a later genetic analysis, fewer N-insertions in productive TCRs were reported among donors in an Asian-associated ancestry cluster than the approximately 670-donor mean.

Input material: PBMCs. This TCR derives from a man in his fifties in good health and CMV-seronegative. The sequence joins TRBV5-1 to TRBJ2-7; a tentative D match to TRBD1 spans 6 bases. The DNA sequence is TGCGCCAGCACTCAGGGGACGGTCTCCTACGAGCAGTACTTC. Translated, this is CASTQGTVSYEQYF.